Below, 30 T cell receptor beta chains from the same sample are listed, as sequenced in a study of PD-1 and CTLA-4 blockade in melanoma. TCRdb's copy holds only in-frame clones and misses some; the assay was immunoSEQ multiplex PCR. The sample has tens of thousands of clones, about nine tenths seen once. The material sequenced was CD8+ T cells from peripheral blood, taken before anti-PD-1 treatment. The receptors were gathered from a human donor with melanoma.

This clone was observed a handful of times. The chain combines TRBV5-6 with TRBJ2-3; D gene ambiguous. Germline-derived CDR1 and CDR2 are SGHDT and YYEEEE. V was clipped by 1 base and J by 4 bases, with 7 bases between them. The CDR3 totals 13 residues. The CDR3 reads CASSLSGADTQYF. In DNA form, the CDR3 reads TGTGCCAGCAGCTTGTCTGGGGCAGATACGCAGTATTTT. Full variable domain (missing parts from reference TRBV5-6 and TRBJ2-3): DAGVTQSPTHLIKTRGQQVTLRCSPKSGHDTVSWYQQALGQGPQFIFQYYEEEERQRGNFPDRFSGHQFPNYSSELNVNALLLGDSALYLCASSLSGADTQYFGPGTRLTVL.

The chain links TRBV11-2 to TRBJ2-1; 8 bases align to TRBD2. The germline V gene encodes CDR1 SGHAT and CDR2 FQNNGV. The V segment lost 0 bases and the J segment 3 bases; nucleotides outside the gene matches: 10. This CDR3 is 18 amino acids long. The CDR3 spells CASSLDWGSGDFYNEQFF. The CDR3 coding sequence is TGTGCCAGCAGCTTAGATTGGGGTAGCGGGGACTTCTACAATGAGCAGTTCTTC.

The chain combines TRBV7-9 with TRBJ1-2; no reliable D call. Germline CDR1 is SEHNR and CDR2 is FQNEAQ (reference sequence). V was cut by 5 bases and J by 14 bases, with 15 bases left in between. There are 11 residues in the CDR3. Here the CDR3 reads CASSLGDGATF. In nucleotides, the CDR3 is TGTGCCAGCAGCCTAGGAGACGGCGCGACCTTC.

The gene calls are TRBV5-1 and TRBJ2-3; 15 bases are a match to TRBD2. The CDR3 is 15 amino acids. V lost 4 bases to trimming and J lost 6 bases; unmatched junction nucleotides: 3. The V gene's germline CDR1 is SGHRS and CDR2 YFSETQ. This CDR3 reads CASSPGLAGGDTQYF. The CDR3 DNA reads as TGCGCCAGCAGCCCGGGACTAGCGGGGGGTGATACGCAGTATTTT.

As concerns this clone: The sample holds other DNA sequences that translate to the same CDR3. This sequence joins TRBV10-3 and TRBJ2-2, with D perhaps TRBD2 (6 bases). The V gene lost 3 bases and the J gene lost 4 bases, with 6 bases spanning the gap. This CDR3 region has 13 residues. Per the germline V gene, CDR1 is ENHRY and CDR2 is SYGVKD. In DNA, the CDR3 is TGTGCCATCAGTGACGGGGGCACCGGGGAGCTGTTTTTT. It codes for CAISDGGTGELFF.

The chain recombines TRBV5-4 with TRBJ1-5, with D tentatively TRBD1 (6 bases). CDR1 is SGHNT and CDR2 is YYREEE in the germline V gene (reference sequence). With 4 bases removed from V and 1 base from J, the gap between germline ends came to 21 bases. The CDR3 spans 18 residues. The CDR3 sequence is CASSPFTGQFESNQPQHF. The CDR3 DNA reads TGTGCCAGCAGCCCATTCACCGGACAGTTTGAGAGCAATCAGCCCCAGCATTTT.

In its sample, this clone was seen a few times. V gene TRBV11-2 combines with J gene TRBJ1-4; D unresolved. CDR1 and CDR2 from the germline V gene are SGHAT and FQNNGV. The CDR3 loop spans 15 amino acids. Between the trimmed V and J ends, which lost 2 bases and 8 bases, there was a span of 15 bases. CDR3 DNA: TGTGCCAGCAGCTTACACGGTGGACCGGGGGAAAAACTGTTTTTT. It yields the protein CASSLHGGPGEKLFF.

The V gene is TRBV7-2, the J gene TRBJ1-1; 10 positions match TRBD1. Germline assignment: CDR1 SGHTA and CDR2 FQGNSA. The V gene end was trimmed by 1 base and the J gene end by 4 bases; junction bases not matched to a gene: 3. The CDR3 loop spans 15 amino acids. As DNA, the CDR3 is TGTGCCAGCAGCTTAGGGACAGGGGGAGGCACTGAAGCTTTCTTT. This sequence encodes CASSLGTGGGTEAFF.

Notes on this clone: A read error may account for a junction end that differs from germline. The chain is built from TRBV11-3 and TRBJ1-1; D is unclear. The CDR3 runs to 18 residues. The V gene's germline CDR1 is SGHNT and CDR2 YENEEA. DNA for the CDR3: TGTGCCAGCAGCTTAACGGGAGGGCAGCTTACTTCTTCTGAAAAGGGCTACTTT. It yields the protein CASSLTGGQLTSSEKGYF. Combining the CDR3 with reference TRBV11-3 and TRBJ1-1 gives the whole variable domain EAGVVQSPRYKIIEKKQPVAFWCNPISGHNTLYWYLQNLGQGPELLIRYENEEAVDDSQLPKDRFSAERLKGVDSTLKIQPAELGDSAVYLCASSLTGGQLTSSEKGYFGQGTRLTVV.

In this sample, this clone turned up once. The chain links TRBV11-1 to TRBJ2-3; TRBD2 matches at 14 bases. The V gene's germline CDR1 is SGHAT and CDR2 FQDESV (reference sequence). The CDR3 sequence is 16 residues long. The J segment lost 4 bases and the V segment lost 4 bases, leaving 4 bases of the junction unmatched. In DNA form, the CDR3 reads TGTGCCAGCAGCTCGCGACTAGCGGGGGGGCCAGATACGCAGTATTTT. Its protein product is CASSSRLAGGPDTQYF.

The chain has TRBV9 and TRBJ2-2, with D perhaps TRBD2 (6 bases). The germline V and J ends were trimmed by 0 bases and 1 base, with 10 bases remaining between them. Germline V gene sequence: CDR1 SGDLS, CDR2 YYNGEE. CDR3 length equals 16 residues. The CDR3 reads CASSVEGSGNTGELFF. The CDR3 nucleotides are TGTGCCAGCAGCGTAGAAGGTAGCGGGAACACCGGGGAGCTGTTTTTT.

In nucleotides, the CDR3 is TGTGCCAGCAGTTACGGTGCGGGGGGGGCAGATACGCAGTATTTT. This gives the protein CASSYGAGGADTQYF. V is TRBV6-2 or TRBV6-3 and J is TRBJ2-3; 9 positions agree with TRBD2. The CDR3 length is 15 residues. Germline CDR1 and CDR2: MNHEY and SVGEGT. With 2 bases clipped from V and 4 bases from J, the junction kept 4 bases outside the gene matches.

This chain joins TRBV7-9 and TRBJ1-3; no clear D. This CDR3 has 14 amino acids. Germline CDR1 is SEHNR and CDR2 is FQNEAQ (reference sequence). Trimming cost V 5 bases and J 4 bases, with 12 bases left between them. The CDR3 spells CASSLDLIGNTIYF. CDR3 DNA sequence: TGTGCCAGCAGCCTGGACCTTATAGGAAACACCATATATTTT.

The V call is TRBV15, the J call TRBJ2-2; D is uncertain. V lost 2 bases, J lost 6 bases, and 10 bases lay in between. Germline V gene data show CDR1 as LNHNV and CDR2 as YYDKDF (reference sequence). The CDR3 covers 14 residues. CDR3 coding DNA: TGTGCCACCAGCAGAAAGTTCCTCGCCGGGGAGCTGTTTTTT. Translating it yields CATSRKFLAGELFF.

This clone was detected only a few times. The chain joins TRBV29-1 to TRBJ1-1, with unresolved D. Germline CDR1 SQVTM, CDR2 ANQGSEA. V was clipped by 7 bases and J by 0 bases, with 9 bases between them. The CDR3 has 12 residues. CDR3 residues: CSATEMNTEAFF. Here the CDR3 DNA reads TGCAGCGCCACAGAGATGAACACTGAAGCTTTCTTT.

The chain recombines TRBV29-1 with TRBJ1-1; no reliable D call. V was cut by 7 bases and J by 5 bases, with 14 bases left in between. This CDR3 has 12 amino acids. Germline V gene sequence: CDR1 SQVTM, CDR2 ANQGSEA. The CDR3 coding sequence is TGCAGCGCCCTGGACGGAGGGACTGAAGCTTTCTTT. Amino acids: CSALDGGTEAFF.

DNA of the CDR3: TGTGCCAGCTCGGGGATCCCTTCCACCTACGAGCAGTACTTC. This encodes CASSGIPSTYEQYF. This chain connects TRBV28 to TRBJ2-7; D possibly corresponds to TRBD2 (5 bases). The CDR3 has 14 residues. Trimming removed 8 bases from V and 2 bases from J, with 16 bases in between. Germline V gene data show CDR1 as MDHEN and CDR2 as SYDVKM.

J is TRBJ1-2 and V is TRBV4-1; D ambiguous. Per the germline V gene, CDR1 is MGHRA and CDR2 is YSYEKL. Trimming took 2 bases from V and 4 from J, leaving 14 bases between them. CDR3 length: 15 amino acids. The CDR3 loop is CASSQPAGFGYGYTF. DNA of the CDR3: TGCGCCAGCAGCCAACCAGCGGGCTTTGGCTATGGCTACACCTTC.

CDR3 DNA: TGTGCCAGCAGTTACTCTACAGGGGGAACGGCGAACACCGGGGAGCTGTTTTTT. It codes for CASSYSTGGTANTGELFF. The V call is TRBV6-2 or TRBV6-3, the J call TRBJ2-2, with 8 bases aligning to TRBD1. Per the germline V gene, CDR1 is MNHEY and CDR2 is SVGEGT. CDR3 length: 18 residues. J lost 0 bases, V lost 0 bases, and 6 bases had no gene match.

J is TRBJ1-1 and V is TRBV5-6; D ambiguous. V lost 1 base and J lost 1, with 5 bases in between. From germline, CDR1 is SGHDT and CDR2 YYEEEE. CDR3 length equals 13 residues. Here the CDR3 reads CASSLTENTEAFF. Here the CDR3 DNA reads TGTGCCAGCAGCTTGACAGAGAACACTGAAGCTTTCTTT.

The rearrangement joins TRBV4-1 to TRBJ1-2; D perhaps matches TRBD1 (5 bases). The CDR3 length is 14 residues. V was clipped by 1 base and J by 4 bases, with 10 bases between them. CDR1 MGHRA and CDR2 YSYEKL come from the germline V gene. CDR3 nucleotide sequence: TGCGCCAGCAGCCAAGTCACAGGTTCCTATGGCTACACCTTC. Protein sequence: CASSQVTGSYGYTF.

This chain connects TRBV19 to TRBJ1-5; no definite D call. With 7 bases removed from V and 4 bases from J, the gap between germline ends came to 20 bases. CDR3 length equals 16 residues. Per the germline V gene, CDR1 is LNHDA and CDR2 is SQIVND (reference sequence). DNA of the CDR3: TGTGCCAGTACCCCCCCTGGTCCGGTTTATAATCAGCCCCAGCATTTT. Residues: CASTPPGPVYNQPQHF.

Of note for this clone: In the same sample, other DNA sequences code for this CDR3. This rearrangement joins TRBV6-5 to TRBJ1-1; D is uncertain. V lost 2 bases, J lost 3 bases, and 7 bases lay in between. This CDR3 is built from 13 residues. CDR1 and CDR2 (germline): MNHEY, SVGAGI. DNA of the CDR3: TGTGCCAGCAGTTACAGGGTTGACACTGAAGCTTTCTTT. This translates into CASSYRVDTEAFF.

This chain connects TRBV12-3 or TRBV12-4 to TRBJ1-1; D is ambiguous. V was pared by 3 bases and J by 6 bases, with 8 bases between. The length of the CDR3 is 12 residues. CDR3 sequence (DNA): TGTGCCAGCAGTTTCGAGACGGCTGAAGCTTTCTTT. Translating it yields CASSFETAEAFF.

V usage is TRBV27 and J usage is TRBJ1-3; D not certain. This CDR3 contains 13 residues. The V gene's germline CDR1 is MNHEY and CDR2 SMNVEV (reference sequence). Trimming pared 4 bases from V and 4 bases from J, leaving 8 bases between. The CDR3 nucleotides read TGTGCCAGCAGTTCTAATCCGGGAAACACCATATATTTT. It yields the protein CASSSNPGNTIYF.

The chain uses TRBV30 and TRBJ2-7, with D possibly called TRBD1 or TRBD2 (5 bases each). CDR3 size: 14 residues. Germline V gene sequence: CDR1 GTSNPN, CDR2 SVGIG (reference sequence). Between the trimmed V and J ends, which lost 0 bases and 1 base, there was a span of 10 bases. The DNA of the CDR3 is TGTGCCTGGAGTGTGGGGACGGGGTCCTACGAGCAGTACTTC. Its protein is CAWSVGTGSYEQYF.

The chain joins TRBV28 to TRBJ1-1, with 7 bases that match TRBD1. Germline CDR1 is MDHEN and CDR2 is SYDVKM. The CDR3 contains 15 residues. Trimming took 5 bases from V and 0 from J; bases not matched to a gene: 6. CDR3 in amino acids: CASSIPGQLNTEAFF. CDR3 DNA sequence: TGTGCCAGCAGTATACCGGGACAGCTGAACACTGAAGCTTTCTTT.

The CDR3 bases are TGCAGCGTTGACGTGAACACTGAAGCTTTCTTT. Residues: CSVDVNTEAFF. V usage is TRBV29-1 and J usage is TRBJ1-1; D not certain. Germline V gene data show CDR1 as SQVTM and CDR2 as ANQGSEA. V was shortened by 3 bases and J by 0 bases, with 2 bases between the two germline ends. The length of the CDR3 is 11 residues.

The chain uses TRBV7-9 and TRBJ2-7; D remains unclear. The V gene lost 5 bases and the J gene lost 3 bases, with 11 bases spanning the gap. Germline V CDR1 and CDR2: SEHNR, FQNEAQ (reference sequence). The CDR3 is 13 amino acids. The CDR3 sequence: CASSLFFDYEQYF. The DNA of the CDR3 is TGTGCCAGCAGCCTCTTCTTTGACTACGAGCAGTACTTC.

This chain connects TRBV15 to TRBJ1-2; TRBD1 is a possible D gene (5 bases). This CDR3 has 14 residues. V lost 4 bases, J lost 1 base, and 10 bases lay in between. Germline CDR1 and CDR2: LNHNV and YYDKDF (reference sequence). CDR3 region: CATSTLGDNYGYTF. The CDR3 DNA reads as TGTGCCACCAGCACCTTAGGGGATAACTATGGCTACACCTTC.